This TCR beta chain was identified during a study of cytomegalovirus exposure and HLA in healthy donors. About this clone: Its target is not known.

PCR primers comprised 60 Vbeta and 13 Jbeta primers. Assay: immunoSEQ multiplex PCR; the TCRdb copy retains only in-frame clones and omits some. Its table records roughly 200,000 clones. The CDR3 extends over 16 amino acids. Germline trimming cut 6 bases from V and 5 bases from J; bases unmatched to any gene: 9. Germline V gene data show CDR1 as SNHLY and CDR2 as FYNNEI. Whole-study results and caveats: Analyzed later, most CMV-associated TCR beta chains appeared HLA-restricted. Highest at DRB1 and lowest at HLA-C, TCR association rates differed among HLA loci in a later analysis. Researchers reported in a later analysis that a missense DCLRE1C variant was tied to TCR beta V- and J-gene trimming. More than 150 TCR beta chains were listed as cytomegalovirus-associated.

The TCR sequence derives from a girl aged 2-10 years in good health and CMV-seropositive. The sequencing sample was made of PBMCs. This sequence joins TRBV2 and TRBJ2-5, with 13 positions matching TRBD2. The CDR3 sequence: CASRLLAGGPWETQYF. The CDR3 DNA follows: TGTGCCAGCAGATTACTAGCGGGAGGGCCGTGGGAGACCCAGTACTTC.